The 2 T cell receptor beta chains below come from one sample, sequenced in a study of T cell repertoires in cytomegalovirus infection. These TCRs are of unknown antigen specificity. TCRdb fed the reads into MiXCR, producing one record per CDR3 protein. The data hold 450,000 to 650,000 distinct CDR3 sequences, with roughly 43% observed a single time. The source material was cultured PBMCs, sampled from culture after CMV antigen stimulation. The receptors derive from a human donor in good health (CMV status not recorded). Some clones in this sample may be carry-over from other donors' samples.

This clonotype has more than one count but fewer than ten. The CDR3 region is CASSWSGKSSYEQYF. The CDR3 DNA is TGTGCCAGCAGTTGGTCGGGGAAAAGCTCCTACGAGCAGTACTTC. The chain links TRBV12-3 or TRBV12-4 to TRBJ2-7, with D tentatively TRBD2 (5 bases). V dropped 4 bases and J dropped 0 bases, with 13 bases sitting between them. The CDR3 contains 15 residues.

This rearrangement joins TRBV11-2 to TRBJ1-6; weak D call: TRBD1 (6 bases). This CDR3 region has 16 residues. Germline-derived CDR1 and CDR2 are SGHAT and FQNNGV. V was pared by 1 base and J by 9 bases, with 16 bases between. CDR3 sequence reads: CASSLGQGGSGSPLHF. As DNA, the CDR3 is TGTGCCAGCAGCTTAGGTCAAGGGGGATCCGGTTCACCCCTCCACTTT.